These 16 T cell receptor beta chains came from one sample sequenced in a study of blood T cells in healthy people across ages. With a J-beta primer mix and a sample-barcoded 5' primer, a second PCR ran 7 to 11 cycles. TCRdb analysed the 5' RACE reads with MiXCR anew, one entry per CDR3 protein. The top ten hold less than 3.5% of the sample, which has around 800,000 distinct CDR3 sequences, about a quarter seen once. In addition, the sample was reused for a study of T cells of mothers and their children.

Sample: blood. The receptors stem from a boy aged 5 to 17 in good health.

V is TRBV6-1 and J is TRBJ1-2, with 7 bases that match TRBD1. The J segment lost 4 bases and the V segment lost 4 bases, leaving 6 bases of the junction unmatched. This CDR3 has 14 amino acids. Germline lookup yields CDR1 MNHNS and CDR2 SASEGT. DNA of the CDR3: TGTGCCAGCAGTGTGGGGGACAGAGCCTATGGCTACACCTTC. Its translation is CASSVGDRAYGYTF.

The chain combines TRBV12-5 with TRBJ2-6; TRBD1 matches 9 bases. This CDR3 is built from 16 residues. Germline V gene sequence: CDR1 LGHNT, CDR2 FRNRAP. Trimming cost V 5 bases and J 2 bases; bases outside gene matches: 4. The DNA for the CDR3 is TGTGCTAGTGGTAATAACAGGGGGCCTGGGGCCAACGTCCTGACTTTC. Translation: CASGNNRGPGANVLTF. Full variable domain (outside the CDR3, taken from reference TRBV12-5 and TRBJ2-6): DARVTQTPRHKVTEMGQEVTMRCQPILGHNTVFWYRQTMMQGLELLAYFRNRAPLDDSGMPKDRFSAEMPDATLATLKIQPSEPRDSAVYFCASGNNRGPGANVLTFGAGSRLTVL.

J is TRBJ2-5 and V is TRBV6-1; 7 bases fit TRBD1. The better agreement between TRBJ2-7 and the DNA end casts doubt on the J call. In germline, CDR1 is MNHNS, CDR2 SASEGT. The CDR3 spans 12 residues. The CDR3 here is CATDRAAYEQYF. The CDR3 DNA sequence: TGTGCCACCGACAGGGCAGCCTACGAGCAGTACTTC.

The gene calls are TRBV5-1 and TRBJ1-4; D might be TRBD1 (6 bases). CDR1 and CDR2 (germline): SGHRS, YFSETQ. V gave up 3 bases and J gave up 5 bases, with 11 bases separating them. The CDR3 consists of 14 residues. The CDR3 DNA reads as TGCGCCAGCAGCTCCACTACAGGGAATGAAAAACTGTTTTTT. Translation gives CASSSTTGNEKLFF.

This clonotype was seen a few times. The chain joins TRBV5-1 to TRBJ2-7; 11 positions match TRBD2. CDR1 is SGHRS and CDR2 is YFSETQ in the germline V gene. The junction had 5 bases not matched to a gene; V was cut back by 0 bases and J by 3 bases. There are 16 residues in the CDR3. CDR3 amino acids: CASSLAGTSGHYEQYF. In DNA, the CDR3 is TGCGCCAGCAGCTTGGCGGGGACTAGCGGCCACTACGAGCAGTACTTC. Full variable domain (missing parts from reference TRBV5-1 and TRBJ2-7): KAGVTQTPRYLIKTRGQQVTLSCSPISGHRSVSWYQQTPGQGLQFLFEYFSETQRNKGNFPGRFSGRQFSNSRSEMNVSTLELGDSALYLCASSLAGTSGHYEQYFGPGTRLTVT.

There are a few counts of this clonotype. This rearrangement joins TRBV5-5 to TRBJ2-3; D perhaps matches TRBD2 (5 bases). CDR1 and CDR2 (germline): SGHKS, YYEKEE (reference sequence). The length of the CDR3 is 18 residues. Trimming removed 0 bases at V and 4 bases at J, with 21 bases between. CDR3 loop: CASSLDLPVGIRADTQYF. The DNA for the CDR3 is TGTGCCAGCAGCTTGGATCTGCCGGTCGGGATACGCGCAGATACGCAGTATTTT.

This clonotype was detected a few times. The chain couples TRBV6-2 or TRBV6-3 to TRBJ2-5, with 7 bases identical to TRBD2. This CDR3 has 16 amino acids. Per germline, CDR1 MNHEY and CDR2 SVGEGT. Losses at the gene ends were 6 bases for V and 5 bases for J; bases not matched to a gene: 15. CDR3 residues: CASSRILANNRETQYF. CDR3 nucleotides: TGTGCCAGCAGCAGAATACTAGCGAACAACCGGGAGACCCAGTACTTC.

V is TRBV6-2 or TRBV6-3 and J is TRBJ2-5; TRBD1 aligns across 7 bases. The CDR3 has 12 residues. Germline V gives CDR1 MNHEY, CDR2 SVGEGT. The junction had 6 bases not matched to a gene; V was cut back by 7 bases and J by 7 bases. The CDR3 protein is CASTMTGLTQYF. CDR3 DNA sequence: TGTGCCAGCACCATGACAGGGTTGACCCAGTACTTC.

This rearrangement joins TRBV29-1 to TRBJ2-7; D may be TRBD1 (6 bases). Germline V gene sequence: CDR1 SQVTM, CDR2 ANQGSEA. The CDR3 runs to 14 residues. V was pared by 1 base and J by 2 bases, with 12 bases between. This CDR3 reads CSVEGTVTTYEQYF. The DNA for the CDR3 is TGCAGCGTTGAAGGGACAGTTACCACCTACGAGCAGTACTTC.

This sequence joins TRBV11-2 and TRBJ2-7, with unresolved D. The last part of the DNA fits TRBJ2-5 better; the J call may be wrong. The CDR3 length is 16 residues. CDR1 and CDR2 from the germline V gene are SGHAT and FQNNGV. CDR3: CASSLVPTLTQETQYF. The CDR3 nucleotides are TGTGCCAGCAGCTTAGTGCCAACACTCACCCAAGAGACCCAGTACTTC.

The genes are TRBV20-1 and TRBJ1-4, with a tentative D call TRBD1 (5 bases). The V gene lost 6 bases and the J gene lost 3 bases, with 11 bases spanning the gap. The CDR3 is 13 amino acids. Germline V gene sequence: CDR1 DFQATT, CDR2 SNEGSKA (reference sequence). The CDR3 coding sequence is TGCAGTGCGGGAGGGGTAGCTAATGAAAAACTGTTTTTT. Protein: CSAGGVANEKLFF.

This clonotype was counted only a few times. The genes are TRBV5-1 and TRBJ2-7, with D unresolved. The CDR3 covers 14 residues. Germline V lookup: CDR1 SGHRS, CDR2 YFSETQ. The V end lost 3 bases, the J end lost 0 bases, and 10 bases lay between the germline ends. This CDR3 is CASSSTTSSYEQYF. Here the CDR3 DNA reads TGCGCCAGCAGCTCCACTACGAGCTCCTACGAGCAGTACTTC. Based on the CDR3 plus reference TRBV5-1 and TRBJ2-7, the full variable domain is KAGVTQTPRYLIKTRGQQVTLSCSPISGHRSVSWYQQTPGQGLQFLFEYFSETQRNKGNFPGRFSGRQFSNSRSEMNVSTLELGDSALYLCASSSTTSSYEQYFGPGTRLTVT.

The chain combines TRBV6-6 with TRBJ2-5, with D possibly TRBD2 on 7 matching bases. With the DNA end fitting TRBJ2-1 better, the J assignment may be wrong. The CDR3 extends over 15 amino acids. The germline gives CDR1 MNHNY, CDR2 SVGAGI (reference sequence). CDR3 in amino acids: CASSRPSRGANEQFF. The CDR3 DNA is TGTGCCAGCAGTCGACCGTCCCGGGGGGCCAATGAGCAGTTCTTC.

The sample holds a few counts of this clonotype. J is TRBJ2-7 and V is TRBV2, with a possible D match to TRBD2 (6 bases). The V gene's germline CDR1 is SNHLY and CDR2 FYNNEI. V was clipped by 11 bases and J by 1 base, with 15 bases between them. CDR3 length: 13 residues. CDR3 in amino acids: CAAKPGTSYEQYF. The DNA for the CDR3 is TGTGCCGCGAAGCCGGGGACTTCCTACGAGCAGTACTTC.

This clonotype has just a few counts. The rearrangement joins TRBV27 to TRBJ1-4; the D is unclear. The V end lost 5 bases, the J end lost 4 bases, and 8 bases lay between the germline ends. The CDR3 spans 13 residues. From germline, CDR1 is MNHEY and CDR2 SMNVEV (reference sequence). The CDR3: CASSQGYNEKLFF. DNA of the CDR3: TGTGCCAGCAGTCAAGGGTATAATGAAAAACTGTTTTTT.

The genes are TRBV27 and TRBJ2-5; unclear D gene. The CDR3 spans 14 residues. Germline CDR1 and CDR2: MNHEY and SMNVEV (reference sequence). Between the trimmed V and J ends, which lost 2 bases and 1 base, there was a span of 8 bases. CDR3 coding DNA: TGTGCCAGCAGTTTAGGGATTACCCAAGAGACCCAGTACTTC. Protein sequence: CASSLGITQETQYF.